This T cell receptor (beta chain) was sequenced during a study of read filtering for tumor transcriptome and immune sequencing. Study context: After DNase treatment, RNA was made into whole-transcriptome libraries. Study-level findings and limits: In IR-seq, single-read clonotypes were around 85% of clonotypes but around 3.4% of reads. Sorted CD138-negative bone marrow cells were not purified T cells.

In this sample, this clonotype turned up many times. What it binds is unknown. Germline V gives CDR1 MDHEN, CDR2 SYDVKM. The CDR3 loop spans 13 amino acids. V was shortened by 6 bases and J by 0 bases, with 9 bases between the two germline ends. Molecular barcoded adaptors covering alpha/delta and beta/gamma chains were used on approximately 400 ng RNA. TCRdb redid the calling of the reads with MiXCR, one entry per CDR3 protein. The sample comprises roughly 130,000 distinct CDR3 sequences, over 10% of which are singletons, and 9.5% to 12% rests with the top ten. V gene TRBV28 combines with J gene TRBJ2-7; no firm D call. Sequenced material: a population of CD138-negative cells sorted from bone marrow. This TCR was sampled from a donor aged 40 or older with multiple myeloma. The CDR3 DNA reads as TGTGCCAGCAGGACTTCTAGCTCCTACGAGCAGTACTTC. It yields the protein CASRTSSSYEQYF.